The 16 T cell receptor beta chains below all came from one sample that was sequenced in a study of T cells in Graves' hyperthyroidism and ophthalmopathy (dated by TCRdb to the late 2010s). Library prep was done by multiplex PCR. The data were produced on an Illumina HiSeq 2000. Amplification of TCR beta CDR3 regions was carried out from RNA transcripts. For the first round of RT-PCR on the TCR CDR3, the HTBI primer set was used together with the Qiagen OneStep RT-PCR kit. Through fastp at Q25 and MiXCR, TCRdb rebuilt clones from the public reads, retaining in-frame beta chains. Merged by CDR3 protein, the rows form single entries marked with the most common genes and DNA. Across this sample there are 600,000 to 700,000 distinct CDR3 sequences, with about 15% seen only once. The ten largest clones take up about 4.5% of the sample. What was sequenced was blood. The source is a woman aged 40-49 years with Graves' ophthalmopathy.

V is TRBV19 and J is TRBJ2-7, with TRBD1 matching over 8 bases. The CDR3 runs 17 residues. Germline CDR1 and CDR2: LNHDA and SQIVND (reference sequence). The V gene end was trimmed by 6 bases and the J gene end by 5 bases; junction bases not matched to a gene: 18. The CDR3 here is CASSESGTRGRKDEQYF. CDR3 sequence (DNA): TGTGCCAGTAGCGAATCAGGGACCAGGGGGCGCAAGGACGAGCAGTACTTC.

This clonotype showed up many times. The chain carries TRBV28 and TRBJ2-7; 12 bases align to TRBD2. Trimming removed 3 bases from V and 0 bases from J; junction bases left unmatched: 3. The CDR3 sequence is 16 residues long. CDR1 MDHEN and CDR2 SYDVKM come from the germline V gene. CDR3 protein: CASSFLAGGSSYEQYF. CDR3 DNA sequence: TGTGCCAGCAGTTTTCTAGCGGGAGGGAGCTCCTACGAGCAGTACTTC.

This clonotype was seen repeatedly, ten times or more. The chain links TRBV24-1 to TRBJ1-2; D is uncertain. CDR1 KGHDR and CDR2 SFDVKD come from the germline V gene. The CDR3 covers 12 residues. Trimming removed 2 bases at V and 8 bases at J, with 8 bases between. The CDR3 region is CATSDSKRGYTF. CDR3 sequence (DNA): TGTGCCACCAGTGATTCGAAGAGAGGCTACACCTTC.

This clonotype was recorded at least ten times. V gene TRBV20-1 combines with J gene TRBJ2-5; the D is unclear. This CDR3 has 14 amino acids. The V gene lost 1 base and the J gene lost 5 bases, with 14 bases spanning the gap. Germline CDR1 and CDR2: DFQATT and SNEGSKA (reference sequence). The CDR3, as DNA: TGCAGTGCTAGAGGAGACGGAGAGTCGGAGACCCAGTACTTC. Translation: CSARGDGESETQYF.

The table lists this clonotype with many counts. The gene calls are TRBV28 and TRBJ1-1; D possibly corresponds to TRBD1 (5 bases). This CDR3 contains 16 residues. V lost 1 base, J lost 1 base, and 13 bases lay in between. Germline CDR1 reads MDHEN; CDR2 reads SYDVKM. DNA of the CDR3: TGTGCCAGCAGTTTATTCCAGGGCGAGGAGAACACTGAAGCTTTCTTT. Translation gives CASSLFQGEENTEAFF.

There are many counts of this clonotype. V usage is TRBV6-5 and J usage is TRBJ2-2, with 7 positions matching TRBD1. The CDR3 has 14 residues. Germline V gene sequence: CDR1 MNHEY, CDR2 SVGAGI. J was trimmed by 7 bases and V by 1 base; bases with no gene match: 3. The CDR3 DNA is TGTGCCAGCAGTTACTTGGGACAGATCGGGGAGCTGTTTTTT. Encoded protein: CASSYLGQIGELFF.

In its sample, this clonotype was seen many times. The chain carries TRBV6-5 and TRBJ1-5, with D unclear. The V gene lost 2 bases and the J gene lost 6 bases, with 8 bases spanning the gap. Per the germline V gene, CDR1 is MNHEY and CDR2 is SVGAGI. The length of the CDR3 is 13 residues. The CDR3 nucleotides are TGTGCCAGCAGTTACGGAGGTTCTCAGCCCCAGCATTTT. Translated, it gives CASSYGGSQPQHF.

The rearrangement joins TRBV6-2 or TRBV6-3 to TRBJ2-5; 7 bases agree with TRBD2. The germline V gene encodes CDR1 MNHEY and CDR2 SVGEGT. The V gene end was trimmed by 5 bases and the J gene end by 1 base; junction bases not matched to a gene: 13. This CDR3 is 17 amino acids long. The CDR3: CASSPSPGGSLQETQYF. The CDR3 nucleotides read TGTGCCAGCAGTCCCTCCCCGGGGGGAAGTCTCCAAGAGACCCAGTACTTC.

J is TRBJ2-7 and V is TRBV9, with 8 bases lining up with TRBD1. The trim removed 3 bases at V and 6 bases at J, leaving 8 bases unmatched. The CDR3 totals 14 residues. Germline V gene lookup returns CDR1 SGDLS and CDR2 YYNGEE. In DNA form, the CDR3 reads TGTGCCAGCAGCGAGGACAGGGTGGATGGCGAGCAGTACTTC. Translation: CASSEDRVDGEQYF.

This clonotype was detected ten times or more. The gene calls are TRBV5-1 and TRBJ1-1, with TRBD1 matching over 11 bases. V lost 1 base and J lost 6; bases outside the gene matches: 5. From germline, CDR1 is SGHRS and CDR2 YFSETQ. The CDR3 is 15 amino acids. For the CDR3, the DNA is TGCGCCAGCAGCTTGTCGGGACAGGGGGGTGCTGAAGCTTTCTTT. Encoded protein: CASSLSGQGGAEAFF.

This clonotype has at least ten counts. The chain is built from TRBV4-2 and TRBJ2-7; 12 bases fit TRBD1. The CDR3 has 16 residues. The trim removed 1 base at V and 6 bases at J, leaving 7 bases unmatched. Germline values: CDR1 LGHNA, CDR2 YNFKEQ. The CDR3 bases are TGTGCCAGCAGCCAAGCCGGGGACAGGGGGCAGGTCGAGCAGTACTTC. Translation: CASSQAGDRGQVEQYF.

This clonotype was counted at least ten times. This chain connects TRBV3-1 to TRBJ2-7; D is possibly TRBD2 (6 bases). V was pared by 3 bases and J by 2 bases, with 11 bases between. In germline, CDR1 is LGHDT, CDR2 YNNKEL (reference sequence). The CDR3 has 14 residues. DNA for the CDR3: TGTGCCAGCAGCCAGGCCGGGACTCCCTACGAGCAGTACTTC. Residues: CASSQAGTPYEQYF.

This clonotype was counted only a few times. This rearrangement joins TRBV27 to TRBJ2-1; TRBD1 matches 11 bases. The V segment lost 3 bases and the J segment 6 bases; nucleotides outside the gene matches: 1. The CDR3 consists of 14 residues. From germline, CDR1 is MNHEY and CDR2 SMNVEV (reference sequence). CDR3 nucleotide sequence: TGTGCCAGCAGTTTCGGGACAGGGGGCAATGAGCAGTTCTTC. Translating it yields CASSFGTGGNEQFF.

The chain couples TRBV4-1 to TRBJ1-1, with D unclear. Looked up from germline, CDR1 is MGHRA and CDR2 is YSYEKL. Trimming cost V 3 bases and J 0 bases, with 11 bases left between them. CDR3 length: 15 amino acids. The CDR3 DNA reads as TGCGCCAGCAGCCAGGATTCAGCTATGAACACTGAAGCTTTCTTT. Amino acids: CASSQDSAMNTEAFF.

This clonotype occurred many times. Here the CDR3 reads CASRPGRLNTEAFF. Written as DNA, the CDR3 is TGTGCCAGCAGACCCGGGAGGCTAAACACTGAAGCTTTCTTT. The chain is built from TRBV28 and TRBJ1-1; D ambiguous. The CDR3 is 14 amino acids. Deletions cut 6 bases from V and 2 bases from J, with 13 bases between. Germline values: CDR1 MDHEN, CDR2 SYDVKM.

This clonotype was detected many times. This chain links TRBV7-8 with TRBJ1-5; no reliable D call. Trimming shortened V by 1 base and J by 0 bases, and 10 bases separated the two germline ends. Germline V gene lookup returns CDR1 SGHVS and CDR2 FQNEAQ. CDR3 length equals 16 residues. The CDR3 loop is CASSLGKGNSNQPQHF. CDR3 nucleotides: TGTGCCAGCAGCTTAGGGAAGGGTAATAGCAATCAGCCCCAGCATTTT.